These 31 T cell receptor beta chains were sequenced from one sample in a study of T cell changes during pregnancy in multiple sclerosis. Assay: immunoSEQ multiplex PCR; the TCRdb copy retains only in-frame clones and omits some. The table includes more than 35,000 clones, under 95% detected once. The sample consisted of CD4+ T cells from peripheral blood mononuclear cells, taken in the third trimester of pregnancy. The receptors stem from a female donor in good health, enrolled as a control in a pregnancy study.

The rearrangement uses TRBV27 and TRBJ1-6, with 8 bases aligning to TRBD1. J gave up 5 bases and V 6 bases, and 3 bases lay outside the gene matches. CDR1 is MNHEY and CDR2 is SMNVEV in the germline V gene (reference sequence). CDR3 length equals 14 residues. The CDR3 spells CASRDREHNSPLHF. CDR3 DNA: TGTGCCAGCAGGGACAGGGAGCATAATTCACCCCTCCACTTT.

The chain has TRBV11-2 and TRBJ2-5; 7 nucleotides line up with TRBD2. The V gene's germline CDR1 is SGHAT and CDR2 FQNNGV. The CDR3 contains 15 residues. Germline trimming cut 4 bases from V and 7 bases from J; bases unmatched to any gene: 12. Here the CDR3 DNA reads TGTGCCAGCAGCTCTAATAGCGGGTCTTCTGGGACCCAGTACTTC. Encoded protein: CASSSNSGSSGTQYF.

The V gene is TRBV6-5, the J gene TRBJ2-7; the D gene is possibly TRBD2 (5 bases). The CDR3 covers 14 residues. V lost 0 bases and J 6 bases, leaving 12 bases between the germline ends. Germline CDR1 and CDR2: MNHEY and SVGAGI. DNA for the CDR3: TGTGCCAGCAGTTACTCGAAGGGAGAGGGCGAGCAGTACTTC. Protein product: CASSYSKGEGEQYF.

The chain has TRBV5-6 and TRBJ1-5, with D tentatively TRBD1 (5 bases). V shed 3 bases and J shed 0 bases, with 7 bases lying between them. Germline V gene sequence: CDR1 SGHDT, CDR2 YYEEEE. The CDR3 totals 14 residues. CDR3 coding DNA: TGTGCCAGCAGCTCGACAGATAGCAATCAGCCCCAGCATTTT. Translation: CASSSTDSNQPQHF.

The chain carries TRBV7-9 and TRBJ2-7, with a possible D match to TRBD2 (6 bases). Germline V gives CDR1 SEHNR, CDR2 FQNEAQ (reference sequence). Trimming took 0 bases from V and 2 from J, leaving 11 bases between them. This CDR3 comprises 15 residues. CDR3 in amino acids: CASSLALAEPYEQYF. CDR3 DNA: TGTGCCAGCAGCTTAGCTTTAGCGGAGCCCTACGAGCAGTACTTC.

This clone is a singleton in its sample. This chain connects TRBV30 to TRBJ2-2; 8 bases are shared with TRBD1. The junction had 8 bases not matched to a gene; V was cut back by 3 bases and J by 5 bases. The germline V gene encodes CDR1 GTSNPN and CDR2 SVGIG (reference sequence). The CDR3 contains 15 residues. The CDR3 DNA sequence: TGTGCCTGGAGAACGACAGGGGCGGGGACCGGGGAGCTGTTTTTT. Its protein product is CAWRTTGAGTGELFF.

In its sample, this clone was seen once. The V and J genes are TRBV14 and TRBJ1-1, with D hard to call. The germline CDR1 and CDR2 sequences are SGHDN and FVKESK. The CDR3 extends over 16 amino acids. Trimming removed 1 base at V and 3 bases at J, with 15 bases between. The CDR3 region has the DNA TGTGCCAGCAGCCAAGTGGCGGGCCCGGTGTACACTGAAGCTTTCTTT. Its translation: CASSQVAGPVYTEAFF.

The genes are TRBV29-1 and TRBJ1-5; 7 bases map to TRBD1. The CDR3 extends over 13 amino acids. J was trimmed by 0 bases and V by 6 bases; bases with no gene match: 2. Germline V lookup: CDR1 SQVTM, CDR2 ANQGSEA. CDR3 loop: CSVGTDSNQPQHF. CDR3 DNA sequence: TGCAGCGTCGGGACAGATAGCAATCAGCCCCAGCATTTT.

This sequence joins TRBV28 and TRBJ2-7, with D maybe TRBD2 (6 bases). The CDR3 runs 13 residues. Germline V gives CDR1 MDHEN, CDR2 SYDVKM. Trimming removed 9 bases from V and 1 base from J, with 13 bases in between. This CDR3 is CASYGTLSYEQYF. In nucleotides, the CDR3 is TGTGCCAGTTACGGGACTCTATCCTACGAGCAGTACTTC.

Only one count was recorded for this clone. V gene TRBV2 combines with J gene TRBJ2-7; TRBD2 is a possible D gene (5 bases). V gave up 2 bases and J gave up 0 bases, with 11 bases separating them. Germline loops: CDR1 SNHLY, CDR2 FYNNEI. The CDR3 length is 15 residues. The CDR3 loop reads CASSEIRTFSYEQYF. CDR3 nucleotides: TGTGCCAGCAGTGAAATCAGGACTTTCTCCTACGAGCAGTACTTC.

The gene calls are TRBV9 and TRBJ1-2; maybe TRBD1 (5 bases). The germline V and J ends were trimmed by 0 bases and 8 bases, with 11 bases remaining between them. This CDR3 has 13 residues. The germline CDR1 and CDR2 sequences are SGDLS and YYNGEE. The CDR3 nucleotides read TGTGCCAGCAGCGTAGCGGGGGATCGGGGCTACACCTTC. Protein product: CASSVAGDRGYTF.

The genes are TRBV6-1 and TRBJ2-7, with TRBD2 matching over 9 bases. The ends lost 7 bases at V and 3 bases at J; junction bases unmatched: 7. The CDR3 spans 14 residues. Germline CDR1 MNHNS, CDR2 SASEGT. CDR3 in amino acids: CASILLAGHYEQYF. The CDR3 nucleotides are TGTGCCAGCATACTTCTAGCGGGGCACTACGAGCAGTACTTC.

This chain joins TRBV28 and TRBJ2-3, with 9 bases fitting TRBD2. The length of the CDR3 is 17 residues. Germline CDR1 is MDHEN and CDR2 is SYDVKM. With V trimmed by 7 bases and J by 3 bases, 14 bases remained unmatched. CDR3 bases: TGTGCCAGCATTCTTGCGGGAGGGATTGGGATGACAGATACGCAGTATTTT. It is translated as CASILAGGIGMTDTQYF.

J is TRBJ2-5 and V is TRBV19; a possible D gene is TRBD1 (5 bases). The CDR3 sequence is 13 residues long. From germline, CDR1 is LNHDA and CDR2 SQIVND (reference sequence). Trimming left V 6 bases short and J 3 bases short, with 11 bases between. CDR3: CASRSTGEETQYF. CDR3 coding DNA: TGTGCCAGTAGGTCCACAGGTGAAGAGACCCAGTACTTC.

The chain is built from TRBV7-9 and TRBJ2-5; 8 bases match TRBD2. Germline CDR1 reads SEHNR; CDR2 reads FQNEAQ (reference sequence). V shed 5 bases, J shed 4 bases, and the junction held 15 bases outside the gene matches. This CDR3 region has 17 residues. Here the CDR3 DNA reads TGTGCCAGCAGCCGGTCTCTGTTAGCGGGGAAGGGAGAGACCCAGTACTTC. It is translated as CASSRSLLAGKGETQYF.

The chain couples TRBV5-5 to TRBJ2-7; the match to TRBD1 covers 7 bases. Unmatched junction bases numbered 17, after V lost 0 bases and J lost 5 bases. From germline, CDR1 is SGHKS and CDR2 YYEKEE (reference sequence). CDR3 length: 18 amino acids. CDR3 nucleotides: TGTGCCAGCAGCTTGGCCGCCGACAGGGCGATCAGCTTTAACGAGCAGTACTTC. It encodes CASSLAADRAISFNEQYF.

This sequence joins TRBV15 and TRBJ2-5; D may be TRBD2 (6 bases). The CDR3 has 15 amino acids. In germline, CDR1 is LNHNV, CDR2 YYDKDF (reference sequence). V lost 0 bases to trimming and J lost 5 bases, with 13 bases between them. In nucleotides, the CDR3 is TGTGCCACCAGCAGAGATCGGCGGGGTTCGGAGACCCAGTACTTC. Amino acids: CATSRDRRGSETQYF.

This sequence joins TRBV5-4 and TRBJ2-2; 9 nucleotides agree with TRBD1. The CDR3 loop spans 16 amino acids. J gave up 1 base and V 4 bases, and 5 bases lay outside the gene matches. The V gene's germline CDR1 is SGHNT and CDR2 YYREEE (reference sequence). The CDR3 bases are TGTGCCAGCAGCCCAGGACAGGGGAGGAACACCGGGGAGCTGTTTTTT. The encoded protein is CASSPGQGRNTGELFF. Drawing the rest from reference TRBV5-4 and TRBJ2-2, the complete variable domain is ETGVTQSPTHLIKTRGQQVTLRCSSQSGHNTVSWYQQALGQGPQFIFQYYREEENGRGNFPPRFSGLQFPNYSSELNVNALELDDSALYLCASSPGQGRNTGELFFGEGSRLTVL.

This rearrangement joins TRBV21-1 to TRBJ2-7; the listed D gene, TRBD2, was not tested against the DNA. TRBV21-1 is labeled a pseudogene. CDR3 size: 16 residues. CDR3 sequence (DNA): TGTGCCAGCAGCATGGGAGATGAGGGAGAGAGCTACGAGCAGTACTTC. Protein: CASSMGDEGESYEQYF.

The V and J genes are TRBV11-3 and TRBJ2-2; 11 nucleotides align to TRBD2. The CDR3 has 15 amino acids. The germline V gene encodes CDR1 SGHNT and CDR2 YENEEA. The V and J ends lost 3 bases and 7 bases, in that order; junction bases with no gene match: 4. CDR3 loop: CASSFTSGGVGELFF. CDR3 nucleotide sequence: TGTGCCAGCAGCTTTACTAGCGGGGGCGTCGGGGAGCTGTTTTTT. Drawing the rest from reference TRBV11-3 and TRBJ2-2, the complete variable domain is EAGVVQSPRYKIIEKKQPVAFWCNPISGHNTLYWYLQNLGQGPELLIRYENEEAVDDSQLPKDRFSAERLKGVDSTLKIQPAELGDSAVYLCASSFTSGGVGELFFGEGSRLTVL.

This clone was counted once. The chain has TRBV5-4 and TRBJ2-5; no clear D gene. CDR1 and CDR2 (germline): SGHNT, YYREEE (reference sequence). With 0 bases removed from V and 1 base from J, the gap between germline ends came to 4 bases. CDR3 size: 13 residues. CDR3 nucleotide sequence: TGTGCCAGCAGCTTGGAGAGCCAAGAGACCCAGTACTTC. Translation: CASSLESQETQYF.

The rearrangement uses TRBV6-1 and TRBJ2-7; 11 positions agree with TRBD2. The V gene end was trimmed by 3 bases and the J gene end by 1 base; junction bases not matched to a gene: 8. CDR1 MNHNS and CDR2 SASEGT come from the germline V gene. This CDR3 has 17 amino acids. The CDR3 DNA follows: TGTGCCAGCAGTGAGTCCGGGACTAGCGGACCTTCCTACGAGCAGTACTTC. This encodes CASSESGTSGPSYEQYF.

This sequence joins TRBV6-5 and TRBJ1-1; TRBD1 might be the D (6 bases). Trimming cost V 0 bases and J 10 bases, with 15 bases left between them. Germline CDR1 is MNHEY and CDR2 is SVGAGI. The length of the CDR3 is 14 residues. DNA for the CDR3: TGTGCCAGCAGTTACTCGAGTGCACAGGGTAGAGCTTTCTTT. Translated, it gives CASSYSSAQGRAFF.

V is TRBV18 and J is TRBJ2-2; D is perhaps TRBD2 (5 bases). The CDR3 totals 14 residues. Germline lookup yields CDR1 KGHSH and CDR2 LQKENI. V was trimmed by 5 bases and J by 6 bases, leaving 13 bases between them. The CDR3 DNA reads TGTGCCAGCTCATCAGGAGGTGGATCCGGGGAGCTGTTTTTT. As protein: CASSSGGGSGELFF.

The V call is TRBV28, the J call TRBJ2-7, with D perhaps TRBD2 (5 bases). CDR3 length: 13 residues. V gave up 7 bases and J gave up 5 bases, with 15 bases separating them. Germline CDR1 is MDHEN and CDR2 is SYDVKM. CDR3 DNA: TGTGCCAGCACCCGCGCGGCCGGGGACGAGCAGTACTTC. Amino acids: CASTRAAGDEQYF.

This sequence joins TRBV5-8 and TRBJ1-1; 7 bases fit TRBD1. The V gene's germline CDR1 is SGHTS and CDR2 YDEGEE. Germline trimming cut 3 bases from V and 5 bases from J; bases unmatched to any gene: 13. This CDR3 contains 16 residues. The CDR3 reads CASSSPTGSFKTEAFF. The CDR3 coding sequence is TGTGCCAGCAGCTCGCCGACAGGGTCGTTCAAGACTGAAGCTTTCTTT.

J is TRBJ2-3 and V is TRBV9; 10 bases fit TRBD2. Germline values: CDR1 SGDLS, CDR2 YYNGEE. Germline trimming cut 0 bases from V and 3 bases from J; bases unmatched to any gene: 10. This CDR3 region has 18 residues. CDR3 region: CASSVGPSGGGGTDTQYF. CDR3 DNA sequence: TGTGCCAGCAGCGTAGGTCCTAGCGGGGGCGGGGGGACAGATACGCAGTATTTT.

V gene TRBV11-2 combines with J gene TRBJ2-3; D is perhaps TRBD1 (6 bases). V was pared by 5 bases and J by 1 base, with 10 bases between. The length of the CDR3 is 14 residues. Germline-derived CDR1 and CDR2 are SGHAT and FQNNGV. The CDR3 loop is CASSLNRGTDTQYF. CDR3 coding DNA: TGTGCCAGCAGCCTAAACAGGGGCACAGATACGCAGTATTTT.

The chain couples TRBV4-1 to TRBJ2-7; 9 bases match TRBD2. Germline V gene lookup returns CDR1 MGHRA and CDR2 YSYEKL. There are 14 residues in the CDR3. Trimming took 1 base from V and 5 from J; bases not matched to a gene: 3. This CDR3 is CASSQVLAGHEQYF. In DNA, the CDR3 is TGCGCCAGCAGCCAAGTGCTAGCGGGGCACGAGCAGTACTTC.

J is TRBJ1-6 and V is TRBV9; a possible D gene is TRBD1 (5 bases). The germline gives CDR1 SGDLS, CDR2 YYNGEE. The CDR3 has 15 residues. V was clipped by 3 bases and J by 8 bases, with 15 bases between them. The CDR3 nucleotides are TGTGCCAGCAGCGGATACAGGACGGCCGATTCACCCCTCCACTTT. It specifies CASSGYRTADSPLHF.

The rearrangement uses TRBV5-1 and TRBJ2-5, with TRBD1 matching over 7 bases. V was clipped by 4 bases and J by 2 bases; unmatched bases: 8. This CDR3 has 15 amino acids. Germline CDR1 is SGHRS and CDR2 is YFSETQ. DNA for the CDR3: TGCGCCAGCAGCCCACAGACAGGGCGACAAGAGACCCAGTACTTC. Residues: CASSPQTGRQETQYF.